This passage covers 3 T cell receptor beta chains from one sample sequenced in a study of blood T cells in healthy people across ages. PCR was performed a second time for roughly 6 to 12 cycles using a sample-barcoded 5' primer and a J-beta primer mix. One entry per CDR3 protein, called by TCRdb with MiXCR from the 5' RACE reads. The sample consists of approximately 800,000 distinct CDR3 sequences, 62% of them appearing once. Sequenced material: blood. These receptors were obtained from a man aged 25-45 years in good health.

The chain has TRBV2 and TRBJ2-7; 7 nucleotides line up with TRBD2. Per the germline V gene, CDR1 is SNHLY and CDR2 is FYNNEI. V lost 6 bases, J lost 5 bases, and 10 bases stayed unmatched. CDR3 length: 14 amino acids. The CDR3: CASRSLGRDHEQYF. The CDR3 DNA follows: TGTGCCAGCAGATCCCTAGGGAGGGACCACGAGCAGTACTTC.

The V gene is TRBV7-9, the J gene TRBJ2-5, with D uncertain. TRBJ2-7 explains the end of the DNA better; the J call may be wrong. Germline V CDR1 and CDR2: SEHNR, FQNEAQ (reference sequence). The CDR3 covers 10 residues. CDR3 residues: CASDWGEQYF. DNA of the CDR3: TGTGCCAGCGATTGGGGCGAGCAGTACTTC.

This clonotype was counted ten times or more. This rearrangement joins TRBV10-3 to TRBJ2-7; no clear D. The CDR3 sequence is 11 residues long. Trimming left V 3 bases short and J 3 bases short, with 3 bases between. Germline loops: CDR1 ENHRY, CDR2 SYGVKD. The CDR3 reads CAISDSYEQYF. The CDR3 DNA reads as TGTGCCATCAGTGACAGCTACGAGCAGTACTTC.